Following are 14 T cell receptor beta chains from one sample sequenced in a study of OX40 agonist ivuxolimab in advanced cancers. Sequencing was performed with immunoSEQ multiplex PCR; in TCRdb, only in-frame clones are kept and a portion is missing. Among around 62,000 clones listed, 70% to 85% were seen once. Sequenced material: CD4+ or CD8+ T cells sorted from blood, taken in a trial of the OX40 agonist ivuxolimab. These receptors were collected from an adult with an advanced solid tumor such as melanoma, head and neck, liver or kidney cancer.

The rearrangement uses TRBV7-8 and TRBJ2-3; the D call may be TRBD1 or TRBD2 (5 bases each). CDR3 size: 14 residues. Germline CDR1 is SGHVS and CDR2 is FQNEAQ. The V end lost 5 bases, the J end lost 5 bases, and 14 bases lay between the germline ends. Here the CDR3 reads CASSLRGPQDTQYF. The CDR3 DNA follows: TGTGCCAGCAGCCTCCGGGGACCCCAAGATACGCAGTATTTT.

This sequence joins TRBV28 and TRBJ2-3, with 7 bases that match TRBD1. Germline-derived CDR1 and CDR2 are MDHEN and SYDVKM. This CDR3 spans 13 amino acids. J was trimmed by 4 bases and V by 3 bases; bases with no gene match: 1. CDR3 residues: CASSLTGPDTQYF. As DNA, the CDR3 is TGTGCCAGCAGTTTGACAGGGCCAGATACGCAGTATTTT.

J is TRBJ2-7 and V is TRBV10-3; TRBD2 matches at 13 bases. The germline CDR1 and CDR2 sequences are ENHRY and SYGVKD. J was trimmed by 4 bases and V by 2 bases; bases with no gene match: 5. This CDR3 has 16 amino acids. The chain's CDR3 is CAISELRTSGSYEQYF. CDR3 sequence (DNA): TGTGCCATCAGTGAGCTACGGACTAGCGGGAGTTACGAGCAGTACTTC.

The chain combines TRBV27 with TRBJ2-5; 7 bases match TRBD2. The germline gives CDR1 MNHEY, CDR2 SMNVEV (reference sequence). Trimming at V came to 5 bases and at J to 5 bases, leaving 5 bases not matched to a gene. The CDR3 has 13 residues. CDR3 in DNA: TGTGCCAGCAGTCCTCTAGCGGCGGAGACCCAGTACTTC. It specifies CASSPLAAETQYF.

The V and J genes are TRBV5-4 and TRBJ2-1; 12 bases are shared with TRBD2. The CDR3 runs to 18 residues. Germline V gene sequence: CDR1 SGHNT, CDR2 YYREEE (reference sequence). V lost 6 bases to trimming and J lost 5 bases; unmatched junction nucleotides: 15. Written as DNA, the CDR3 is TGTGCCAGCAAGTGGGACGGAAGCAGGACTAGCGGGAACAATGAGCAGTTCTTC. Translated: CASKWDGSRTSGNNEQFF.

This clone has more than one count but fewer than ten. V and J are TRBV28 and TRBJ2-4, with TRBD2 matching over 9 bases. The CDR3 totals 15 residues. In germline, CDR1 is MDHEN, CDR2 SYDVKM. V gave up 2 bases and J gave up 8 bases; unmatched junction bases: 7. CDR3 bases: TGTGCCAGCAGTTTACGAGGCGGGAGGGGGGACATTCAGTACTTC. This translates into CASSLRGGRGDIQYF.

This clone was counted between two and nine times. The chain combines TRBV6-1 with TRBJ2-4, with 10 bases matching TRBD2. CDR3 length equals 15 residues. CDR1 is MNHNS, CDR2 SASEGT, per germline. Trimming took 7 bases from V and 8 from J; bases not matched to a gene: 11. For the CDR3, the DNA is TGTGCCAGCATACTCCTAGCGGGAGCGGTGGACATTCAGTACTTC. Protein product: CASILLAGAVDIQYF.

V is TRBV6-5 and J is TRBJ2-3, with D maybe TRBD1 (5 bases). V lost 2 bases and J lost 8, with 8 bases in between. The length of the CDR3 is 12 residues. CDR1 and CDR2 (germline): MNHEY, SVGAGI. The CDR3 here is CASSYDRTTQYF. CDR3 coding DNA: TGTGCCAGCAGTTACGACAGAACTACGCAGTATTTT.

Concerning this clone itself: The same CDR3 also results from other DNA sequences found in this sample. The rearrangement links TRBV28 to TRBJ1-2, with D hard to call. The CDR3 covers 13 residues. Germline CDR1 MDHEN, CDR2 SYDVKM. Trimming took off 2 bases at V and 2 bases at J, with 6 bases between the two ends. As DNA, the CDR3 is TGTGCCAGCAGTTTAGGGCAGAACTATGGCTACACCTTC. Residues: CASSLGQNYGYTF.

The rearrangement joins TRBV4-3 to TRBJ2-2, with D perhaps being TRBD1 or TRBD2 (5 bases each). CDR1 is LGHNA and CDR2 is YSLEER in the germline V gene. This CDR3 is built from 14 residues. V lost 4 bases and J lost 3, with 9 bases in between. DNA for the CDR3: TGCGCCAGCAGCCGTCAGGGAGACACCGGGGAGCTGTTTTTT. This sequence encodes CASSRQGDTGELFF.

The CDR3 coding sequence is TGCGCCAGCAGCCTTTTTGCCCGGGAGAGCTCCTACAATGAGCAGTTCTTC. Protein sequence: CASSLFARESSYNEQFF. This chain uses TRBV4-1 with TRBJ2-1, with D perhaps TRBD2 (6 bases). This CDR3 contains 17 residues. CDR1 is MGHRA and CDR2 is YSYEKL in the germline V gene. V was shortened by 4 bases and J by 0 bases, with 16 bases between the two germline ends.

This chain joins TRBV7-6 and TRBJ2-5, with a possible D match to TRBD2 (6 bases). The CDR3 runs to 14 residues. Germline V gene data show CDR1 as SGHVS and CDR2 as FNYEAQ. Trimming took off 5 bases at V and 1 base at J, with 11 bases between the two ends. CDR3 nucleotide sequence: TGTGCCAGCAGCCCGCCGGGACTCCAAGAGACCCAGTACTTC. Protein product: CASSPPGLQETQYF.

The chain employs TRBV5-1 and TRBJ2-7; D possibly uses TRBD1 or TRBD2 (5 bases each). The CDR3 length is 15 residues. The germline V gene encodes CDR1 SGHRS and CDR2 YFSETQ. The V and J ends lost 0 bases and 0 bases respectively, with 10 bases between them. The CDR3 reads CASSLGDGFSYEQYF. DNA of the CDR3: TGCGCCAGCAGCTTGGGGGACGGCTTCTCCTACGAGCAGTACTTC.

This sequence joins TRBV6-5 and TRBJ1-2, with D possibly TRBD1 on 6 matching bases. With 2 bases removed from V and 4 bases from J, the gap between germline ends came to 17 bases. This CDR3 has 16 amino acids. Germline CDR1 MNHEY, CDR2 SVGAGI. The CDR3 protein is CASSYTGLQGSYGYTF. The CDR3 DNA reads TGTGCCAGCAGTTACACCGGACTACAGGGTAGCTATGGCTACACCTTC.